This is a list of T cell receptor beta chains from one sample in a study of tumor-infiltrating lymphocytes in primary liver carcinoma. TCRdb re-called the multiplex PCR reads with MiXCR, one entry per CDR3 protein. The data show some 51,000 distinct CDR3 sequences, around three quarters seen once. Specimen: liver tumor tissue from sampling region 3. The receptors stem from a man aged 35 to 55 with primary liver carcinoma and hepatitis B virus infection. CDR3s include the opening cysteine and the closing phenylalanine or tryptophan. The order of the fields is D gene, clone size, J gene, V gene, CDR3 DNA, CDR3 protein. The D gene is left open where the match is weak. Clone size is not always given. Where it is, it says once, few, many or a class for expanded clones.

- once TRBJ1-1 TRBV6-6 TGTGCCAGCAGTTACGAGGACACTAAGGCTTTCTTT CASSYEDTKAFF
- - TRBJ2-5 TRBV11-2 TGTGCCAGCAGATTCTGGGACACGCAAGAGACCCAGTACTTC CASRFWDTQETQYF
- - TRBJ2-7 TRBV4-1 TGCGCCAGCAGCCGGTCGTACGGTGGGGTTGACGAGCAGTACTTC CASSRSYGGVDEQYF
- - TRBJ2-7 TRBV14 TGTGCCAGCAGCAGGCGGGACATGGGCTCCTACGAGCAGTACTTC CASSRRDMGSYEQYF
- - TRBJ1-1 TRBV28 TGTGCCAGCAGTTTTCCGGAGACTGAAGCTTTCTTT CASSFPETEAFF
- - TRBJ2-5 TRBV10-3 TGTGCCATCAGTGAGCGGGTGGAGATTCAGTACTTC CAISERVEIQYF
TRBD2 - TRBJ2-7 TRBV6-2/TRBV6-3 TGTGCCAGCAGCTATCACCGCGGACTAGGCTACGAGCAGTGCTTC CASSYHRGLGYEQCF
- - TRBJ1-3 TRBV4-2 TGTGCTAGCAGCAGGGACGAGGTGGGAAAGACCATATATTTT CASSRDEVGKTIYF
TRBD2 many TRBJ2-7 TRBV4-1 TGCGCCAGCAGCCCATCAGGCGGACTAGCGGGAGTCGGGCTCGACGAGCAGTACTTC CASSPSGGLAGVGLDEQYF
- - TRBJ2-1 TRBV6-6 TGTACCAGCAGTTCCACATATGACCTAGTGGGGAATGAGCAGTTCTTC CTSSSTYDLVGNEQFF
TRBD1 - TRBJ1-5 TRBV6-5 TGTGCCGGCAGGACAGGGGGCTTTAATCAGCCCCAGCTTTTT CAGRTGGFNQPQLF
- - TRBJ1-2 TRBV5-4 TGTGCCAGCTGCTTGGCCGACAACTATGACTACACCTTC CASCLADNYDYTF
- - TRBJ2-1 TRBV11-2 TGTGCCAGCAGCTTAGCAGGAGGGTACAATGAGCAGTTCTTC CASSLAGGYNEQFF
- once TRBJ2-5 TRBV7-9 TGTGCCAGCAGATTAGGAATGGCAGGGTCACTGGAGACCCAGTACTTC CASRLGMAGSLETQYF
TRBD1 - TRBJ2-5 TRBV29-1 TGCAGCGTACGCCGAGACAGGGTAAAGACCCAGTACTTC CSVRRDRVKTQYF
- - TRBJ2-1 TRBV4-2 TGTGCCAGCAGCACGGGGCAGAGCTCCTACAGTGAGCAGTTCTTC CASSTGQSSYSEQFF
- - TRBJ2-2 TRBV11-3 TGTGCCAGCAGCCTTTACGACGGGGAGCTGTTTTTT CASSLYDGELFF
- - TRBJ1-3 TRBV29-1 TGCAACCTTGGAGAATCTGGAAACACCATATATTTT CNLGESGNTIYF
TRBD2 - TRBJ2-5 TRBV28 TGTGTCAGCAGTCAACAGGGACTAGCGGAAGAGACCCAGTACTTC CVSSQQGLAEETQYF
- - TRBJ1-5 TRBV6-1 TGTACCAGCAGTGAAGCCGTAAGAGGGGTCCAGCCCCAGCATTTT CTSSEAVRGVQPQHF
TRBD1 - TRBJ2-7 TRBV6-5 TGTGCCAGCAGCTACTCGCGACAGGGCTTCTACGAGCAGTACTTC CASSYSRQGFYEQYF
- many TRBJ2-7 TRBV4-1 TGCGCCAGCAGCCAAGCATCAAACTCCTACGAGCAGTACTTC CASSQASNSYEQYF
- - TRBJ2-7 TRBV11-2 TGTGTCAGCGGCCAATATTCGGGACGGGGCTACGAGCAGTACTTC CVSGQYSGRGYEQYF
TRBD2 - TRBJ2-5 TRBV12-3/TRBV12-4 TGTGACAGCAGTAGTAGCGGGGCCCATGAGACCCAGTACTTC CDSSSSGAHETQYF
- - TRBJ2-5 TRBV29-1 TGCAGTGTTGACGAGATAACCGGAGAGATCCAGTACTTC CSVDEITGEIQYF
- once TRBJ2-7 TRBV4-1 TGCGCCAGCAGCTTAGTGAATATGGGAGTCGGCTACGAGCAGTACTTC CASSLVNMGVGYEQYF
TRBD1 many TRBJ1-5 TRBV4-1 TGCGCCAGCAGCCCTGGACAGGGATCGGGCAATCAGCCCCAGCATTTT CASSPGQGSGNQPQHF
TRBD1 - TRBJ2-2 TRBV24-1 TGTGCCACCAGTGATTTTCGGACAGGGAACACCGGGGAGCTGTTTTTT CATSDFRTGNTGELFF
TRBD1 - TRBJ1-4 TRBV6-5 TGTGCCCGCAGTAAAAAGGGGGCCGAGGAAAAACTGTTTTTT CARSKKGAEEKLFF
- - TRBJ2-7 TRBV28 TGTGCCAGCAGGGACGCGGGGAGCTCCTATGAGCGGTACTTC CASRDAGSSYERYF
- - TRBJ2-1 TRBV4-2 TGTGCCAGCAGCCAAGATGCGACGAGATGGCACCACAATGAGCAGTTCTTC CASSQDATRWHHNEQFF
TRBD1 medium-sized TRBJ1-1 TRBV4-2 TGTGCCAGCAGCCAAGGGCTTCAGGGGGGGAACACTGAAGCTTTCTTT CASSQGLQGGNTEAFF
TRBD1 once TRBJ1-4 TRBV4-1 TGCGCTAGCAGCCAAGATAAGGGACAGATTAGTGAAAAACTGTTTTTT CASSQDKGQISEKLFF